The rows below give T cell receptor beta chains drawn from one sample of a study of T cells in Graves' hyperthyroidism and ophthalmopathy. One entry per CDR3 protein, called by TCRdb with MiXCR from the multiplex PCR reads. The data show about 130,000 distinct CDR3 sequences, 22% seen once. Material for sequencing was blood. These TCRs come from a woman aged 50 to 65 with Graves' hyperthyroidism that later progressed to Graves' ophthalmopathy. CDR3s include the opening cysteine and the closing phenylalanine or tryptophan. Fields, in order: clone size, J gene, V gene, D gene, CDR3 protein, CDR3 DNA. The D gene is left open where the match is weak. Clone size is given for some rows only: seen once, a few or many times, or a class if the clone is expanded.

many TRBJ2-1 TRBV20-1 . CSAPSGRDQGNEQFF TGCAGTGCCCCCTCAGGGCGGGACCAGGGGAATGAGCAGTTCTTC
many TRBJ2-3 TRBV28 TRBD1 CASTPPGQGFRTQYF TGTGCCAGCACGCCCCCGGGACAGGGTTTCCGTACGCAGTATTTT
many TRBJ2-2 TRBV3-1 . CASSQRGGTGELFF TGTGCCAGCAGCCAAAGGGGCGGCACCGGGGAGCTGTTTTTT
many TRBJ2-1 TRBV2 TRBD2 CASSETSGSNEQFF TGTGCCAGCAGTGAGACTAGCGGGAGCAATGAGCAGTTCTTC
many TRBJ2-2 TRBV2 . CASTGNTGELFF TGTGCCAGCACGGGGAACACCGGGGAGCTGTTTTTT
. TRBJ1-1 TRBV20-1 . CSADSFKGTEAFF TGCAGTGCCGACTCTTTTAAGGGGACTGAAGCTTTCTTT
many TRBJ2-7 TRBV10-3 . CAIREDRSDEQYF TGTGCCATCAGGGAAGACAGGTCCGACGAGCAGTACTTC
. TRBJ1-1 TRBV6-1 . CASSLAQGRTEAFF TGTGCCAGCTCTCTCGCACAGGGAAGGACTGAAGCTTTCTTT
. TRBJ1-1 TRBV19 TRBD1 CASSIRTGGATEAFF TGTGCCAGTAGTATCCGGACAGGGGGCGCGACTGAAGCTTTCTTT
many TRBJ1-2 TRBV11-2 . CASSQNTGPNYGYTF TGTGCCAGCAGCCAAAACACAGGTCCCAACTATGGCTACACCTTC
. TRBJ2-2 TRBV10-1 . CASSDSGELFF TGCGCCAGCAGTGATTCTGGGGAGCTGTTTTTT
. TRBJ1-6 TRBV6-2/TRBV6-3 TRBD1 CASSLTGVYSYNSPLHF TGTGCCAGCAGTTTAACAGGGGTATACTCCTATAATTCACCCCTCCACTTT
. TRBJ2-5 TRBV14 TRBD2 CASSQDRTSEPRETQYF TGTGCCAGCAGCCAAGATCGTACTAGCGAGCCCCGAGAGACCCAGTACTTC
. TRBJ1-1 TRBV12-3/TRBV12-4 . CASSLAGREVGTEAFF TGTGCCAGCAGTTTAGCGGGCAGGGAGGTCGGCACTGAAGCTTTCTTT
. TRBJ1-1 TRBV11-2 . CASSHGQWGNTEAFF TGTGCCAGCAGCCACGGACAGTGGGGGAACACTGAAGCTTTCTTT
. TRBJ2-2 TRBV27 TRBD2 CASSFLAGWVGELFF TGTGCCAGCAGTTTTCTAGCGGGATGGGTTGGGGAGCTGTTTTTT
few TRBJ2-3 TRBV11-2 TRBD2 CASSSWGSGRETDTQYF TGTGCCAGCAGCTCGTGGGGTAGCGGGAGGGAAACGGATACGCAGTATTTT
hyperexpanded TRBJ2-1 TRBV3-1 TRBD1 CASSHPDRGNNEQFF TGTGCCAGCAGCCACCCCGACAGGGGGAACAATGAGCAGTTCTTC
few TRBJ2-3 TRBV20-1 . CSATFLGYPDTQYF TGCAGTGCTACCTTTTTGGGTTATCCAGATACGCAGTATTTT
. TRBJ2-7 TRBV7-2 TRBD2 CASSLQAGVYEQYF TGTGCCAGCAGCCTCCAAGCGGGAGTTTACGAGCAGTACTTC
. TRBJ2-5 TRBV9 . CASSVASGVEETQYF TGTGCCAGCAGCGTAGCGAGCGGAGTAGAAGAGACCCAGTACTTC
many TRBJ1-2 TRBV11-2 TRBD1 CASSETGSRSYGYTF TGTGCCAGCAGCGAGACAGGGTCCAGAAGCTATGGCTACACCTTC